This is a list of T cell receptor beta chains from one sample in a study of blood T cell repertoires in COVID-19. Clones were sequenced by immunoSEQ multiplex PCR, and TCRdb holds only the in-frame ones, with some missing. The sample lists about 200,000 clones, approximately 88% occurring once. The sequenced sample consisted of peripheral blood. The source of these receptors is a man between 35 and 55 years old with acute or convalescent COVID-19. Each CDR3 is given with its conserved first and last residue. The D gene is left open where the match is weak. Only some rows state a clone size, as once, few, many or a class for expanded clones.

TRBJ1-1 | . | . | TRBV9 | TGTGCCAGCAGCCCCATGGGGGGGACCCCACTCACTGAAGCTTTCTTT | CASSPMGGTPLTEAFF
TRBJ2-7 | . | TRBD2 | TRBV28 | TGTGCCAGCAGTCCCCCTGGGCGGGAGGTCTCCTACGAGCAGTACTTC | CASSPPGREVSYEQYF
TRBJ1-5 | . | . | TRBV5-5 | TGTGCCAGCAGTCCTACAGGGCCCCCTAATCAGCCCCAGCATTTT | CASSPTGPPNQPQHF
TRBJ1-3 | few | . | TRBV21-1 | TGTGCCAGCAGCCAGGGGGCAGGGACCATATATTTT | CASSQGAGTIYF
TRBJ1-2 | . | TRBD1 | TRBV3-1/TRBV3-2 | TGTGCCAGCAGCCTTGACAGGGTGGGCTATGGCTACACCTTC | CASSLDRVGYGYTF
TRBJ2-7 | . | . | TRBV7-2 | TGTGCCAGCAGCTTAGTTCCCCCGTTCTACGAGCAGTACTTC | CASSLVPPFYEQYF
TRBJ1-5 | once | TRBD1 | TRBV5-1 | TGCGCCAGCAGCCCCTGGGACAGGGAAAATCAGCCCCAGCATTTT | CASSPWDRENQPQHF
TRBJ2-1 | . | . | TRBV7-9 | TGTGCCAGCAGTACCCCGGGACATAACAATGAGCAGTTCTTC | CASSTPGHNNEQFF
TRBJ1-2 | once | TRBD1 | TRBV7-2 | TGTGCCAGCAGCTTAGTGGACAGGGATGTTGGCTACACCTTC | CASSLVDRDVGYTF
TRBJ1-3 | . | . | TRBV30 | TGTGCCTGGAGTCGGGGTAGGGGAAACACCATATATTTT | CAWSRGRGNTIYF
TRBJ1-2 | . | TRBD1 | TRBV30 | TGTGCCTGGGAGACAGGACTCCAGGGGGCGAGGTTGGTGAACTATGGCTACACCTTC | CAWETGLQGARLVNYGYTF
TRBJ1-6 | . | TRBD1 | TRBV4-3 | TGCGCCAGCAGCCGCGGACAGGGGGCTTTTTCACCCCTCCACTTT | CASSRGQGAFSPLHF
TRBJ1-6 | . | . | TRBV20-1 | TGCAGTGCTAGTTTCGACAGTTACTCCTCACCCCTCCACTTT | CSASFDSYSSPLHF
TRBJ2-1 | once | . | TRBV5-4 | TGTGCCAGCAGCCTCGGGACTCGGAACAATGAGCAGTTCTTC | CASSLGTRNNEQFF
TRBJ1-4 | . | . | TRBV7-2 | TGTGCCAGCAGCCCGAACCCTCCCACCGTGAGGAATGAAAAACTGTTTTTT | CASSPNPPTVRNEKLFF
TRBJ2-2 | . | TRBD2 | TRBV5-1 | TGCGCCAGCAGCTTGGGGACTAGCGGGAGGACGAACACCGGGGAGCTGTTTTTT | CASSLGTSGRTNTGELFF
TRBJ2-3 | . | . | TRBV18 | TGTGCCAGCTCACCGACCCTAACTAGTAACGCAGATACGCAGTATTTT | CASSPTLTSNADTQYF
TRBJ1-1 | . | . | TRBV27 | TGTGCCAGCAGGGTGGGACAGAACACTGAAGCTTTCTTT | CASRVGQNTEAFF
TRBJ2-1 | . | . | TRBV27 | TGTGCCAGCAGTCAGCCTGGGGGGGCCAATGAGCAGTTCTTC | CASSQPGGANEQFF
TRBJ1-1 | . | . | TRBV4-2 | TGTGCCAGCAGCCAAGTAAAGGAGGGAACTGAAGCTTTCTTT | CASSQVKEGTEAFF
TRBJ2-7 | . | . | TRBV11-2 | TGTGCCAGCAGCTTTGGCTCTAGCCTTAACTACGAGCAGTACTTC | CASSFGSSLNYEQYF
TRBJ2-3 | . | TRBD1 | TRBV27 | TGTGCCAGCAGTTTATTTGGGACAGGGTTTCGCACAGATACGCAGTATTTT | CASSLFGTGFRTDTQYF
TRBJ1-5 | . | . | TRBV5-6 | TGTGCCAGCAGCTCCTCAGGGGTTCAGCCCCAGCATTTT | CASSSSGVQPQHF
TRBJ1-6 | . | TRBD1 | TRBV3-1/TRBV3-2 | TGTGCCAGCAGCCAAACAGGGGGGAATTCACCCCTCCACTTT | CASSQTGGNSPLHF
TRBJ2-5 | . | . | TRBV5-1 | TGCGCCAGCAGCTTGGTGGCCACAGGCGCAGAGACCCAGTACTTC | CASSLVATGAETQYF
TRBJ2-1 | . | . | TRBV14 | TGTGCCAGCAGCCAAGAGTTAGCGACGAATGAGCAGTTCTTC | CASSQELATNEQFF